These 13 T cell receptor beta chains were all obtained from the same sample, sequenced in a study of cytomegalovirus exposure and HLA in healthy donors. A multiplex PCR was run with 60 Vbeta primers and 13 Jbeta primers. Repertoires were generated with immunoSEQ multiplex PCR, while TCRdb's copy carries only in-frame clones and drops some. This table holds around 170,000 clones, over 60% found once. Sequenced material: PBMCs. Every receptor here comes from a girl aged 10 to 17 in good health and CMV-seronegative.

This chain links TRBV11-1 with TRBJ2-5; 7 positions agree with TRBD1. The V segment lost 0 bases and the J segment 2 bases; nucleotides outside the gene matches: 9. There are 17 residues in the CDR3. Looked up from germline, CDR1 is SGHAT and CDR2 is FQDESV (reference sequence). CDR3 loop: CASSLALTGDLQETQYF. In DNA, the CDR3 is TGTGCCAGCAGCTTAGCGCTAACAGGGGATCTACAAGAGACCCAGTACTTC.

By share, this clone ranks as medium-sized. V is TRBV6-4 and J is TRBJ2-3; 8 bases fit TRBD2. The V gene's germline CDR1 is MRHNA and CDR2 SNTAGT. V was pared by 4 bases and J by 3 bases, with 3 bases of the junction left unmatched. CDR3 size: 14 residues. The CDR3 here is CASSAGGATDTQYF. In DNA, the CDR3 is TGTGCCAGCAGTGCGGGGGGGGCGACAGATACGCAGTATTTT.

The sample holds a few counts of this clone. J is TRBJ1-6 and V is TRBV6-6; possibly TRBD1 for D (6 bases). Trimming removed 6 bases from V and 5 bases from J, with 11 bases in between. The CDR3 is 14 residues long. Germline V gene sequence: CDR1 MNHNY, CDR2 SVGAGI (reference sequence). The CDR3 sequence: CASRSDRNNSPLHF. Here the CDR3 DNA reads TGTGCCAGCAGATCAGACAGGAATAATTCACCCCTCCACTTT.

The chain uses TRBV12-5 and TRBJ2-3, with a possible D match to TRBD1 (7 bases). V dropped 1 base and J dropped 3 bases, with 20 bases sitting between them. Germline assignment: CDR1 LGHNT and CDR2 FRNRAP. The CDR3 consists of 18 residues. In DNA form, the CDR3 reads TGTGCTAGTGGTTTGGGCCAGGGGGATGGGGGGTCGACAGATACGCAGTATTTT. Translating gives CASGLGQGDGGSTDTQYF.

V and J are TRBV29-1 and TRBJ2-5, with TRBD2 as a possible D gene (6 bases). V was shortened by 6 bases and J by 5 bases, with 13 bases between the two germline ends. The CDR3 length is 12 residues. Germline assignment: CDR1 SQVTM and CDR2 ANQGSEA. In nucleotides, the CDR3 is TGCAGCGTGTTTCAGGCGGGGGAGACCCAGTACTTC. Its protein product is CSVFQAGETQYF.

The chain has TRBV7-3 and TRBJ1-1; D gene unclear. The V end lost 4 bases, the J end lost 3 bases, and 9 bases lay between the germline ends. Germline V gene lookup returns CDR1 SGHTA and CDR2 FQGTGA. The CDR3 is 13 amino acids. The CDR3 is CASSSSRDTEAFF. The CDR3 region has the DNA TGTGCCAGCAGCTCCTCCCGGGACACTGAAGCTTTCTTT.

This clone was seen a few times. The V gene is TRBV16, the J gene TRBJ1-2, with TRBD1 as a possible D gene (5 bases). Germline V gives CDR1 KGHSY, CDR2 FQNENV. The germline V and J ends were trimmed by 4 bases and 5 bases, with 14 bases remaining between them. The CDR3 is 14 amino acids. CDR3 amino acids: CASSRSSGTYGYTF. The CDR3 DNA follows: TGTGCCAGCAGCCGTTCCTCGGGGACTTATGGCTACACCTTC.

V gene TRBV19 combines with J gene TRBJ1-4; D is ambiguous. The V end was cut by 2 bases, the J end by 7 bases, with 14 bases between. Per the germline V gene, CDR1 is LNHDA and CDR2 is SQIVND (reference sequence). This CDR3 has 15 residues. This CDR3 is CASSISGEGGEKLFF. CDR3 sequence (DNA): TGTGCCAGTAGTATATCTGGGGAAGGAGGTGAAAAACTGTTTTTT.

J is TRBJ2-3 and V is TRBV18, with TRBD2 matching over 14 bases. V dropped 6 bases and J dropped 6; count of bases not matched to a gene: 14. This CDR3 has 18 residues. CDR1 KGHSH and CDR2 LQKENI come from the germline V gene. For the CDR3, the DNA is TGTGCCAGCTCTCATGACCTGGGACTAGCGGGGGTTGAGGATACGCAGTATTTT. It encodes CASSHDLGLAGVEDTQYF.

The genes are TRBV4-1 and TRBJ2-1, with TRBD2 matching 10 bases. The germline gives CDR1 MGHRA, CDR2 YSYEKL. This CDR3 has 18 amino acids. The V segment lost 1 base and the J segment 7 bases; nucleotides outside the gene matches: 13. The DNA for the CDR3 is TGCGCCAGCAGCCAAGGAGGGCTAGCGGGGGCCCGAAGGAATGAGCAGTTCTTC. Protein: CASSQGGLAGARRNEQFF.

This clone was picked up a small number of times. The genes are TRBV7-9 and TRBJ1-2; 12 positions agree with TRBD1. CDR3 size: 16 residues. V dropped 0 bases and J dropped 8; count of bases not matched to a gene: 7. The V gene's germline CDR1 is SEHNR and CDR2 FQNEAQ (reference sequence). The CDR3 is CASSLASGQGAGGYTF. In DNA, the CDR3 is TGTGCCAGCAGCTTAGCGTCGGGACAGGGGGCGGGGGGCTACACCTTC. The complete variable domain, with remaining parts taken from reference TRBV7-9 and TRBJ1-2, reads DTGVSQNPRHKITKRGQNVTFRCDPISEHNRLYWYRQTLGQGPEFLTYFQNEAQLEKSRLLSDRFSAERPKGSFSTLEIQRTEQGDSAMYLCASSLASGQGAGGYTFGSGTRLTVV.

The chain is built from TRBV5-6 and TRBJ2-7; 7 bases align to TRBD2. The CDR3 covers 15 residues. The ends lost 2 bases at V and 1 base at J; junction bases unmatched: 6. Germline-derived CDR1 and CDR2 are SGHDT and YYEEEE. The CDR3, as DNA: TGTGCCAGCAGCTTTCTAGCGGTCGGATCCTACGAGCAGTACTTC. Translated: CASSFLAVGSYEQYF.

Here the CDR3 reads CASSTQGSNQPQHF. The CDR3 DNA is TGTGCCAGCAGCACTCAGGGCAGCAATCAGCCCCAGCATTTT. The chain carries TRBV5-4 and TRBJ1-5; tentative D call: TRBD1 (5 bases). The length of the CDR3 is 14 residues. Germline V CDR1 and CDR2: SGHNT, YYREEE (reference sequence). Deletions cut 4 bases from V and 1 base from J, with 9 bases between.